The 16 T cell receptor beta chains below come from one sample, sequenced in a study of blood T cell repertoires in COVID-19. The data were produced by immunoSEQ multiplex PCR, yet TCRdb's version contains in-frame clones alone and is incomplete. The data hold 200,000 to 300,000 clones, with roughly 86% observed a single time. The sample was peripheral blood. The receptors come from a woman in her forties or fifties with acute or convalescent COVID-19.

Here the CDR3 reads CASSREGGQPQHF. The CDR3 DNA reads TGTGCCAGCAGCCGGGAGGGGGGTCAGCCCCAGCATTTT. The J gene is TRBJ1-5, the V gene TRBV2, with D perhaps matching TRBD1 (6 bases). This CDR3 spans 13 amino acids. Germline assignment: CDR1 SNHLY and CDR2 FYNNEI. Trimming shortened V by 6 bases and J by 6 bases, and 12 bases separated the two germline ends.

V gene TRBV5-5 combines with J gene TRBJ1-3; D might be TRBD1 (5 bases). Trimming removed 4 bases from V and 0 bases from J, with 11 bases in between. Germline CDR1 and CDR2: SGHKS and YYEKEE (reference sequence). This CDR3 has 15 residues. The DNA of the CDR3 is TGTGCCAGCAGCCGACTCCAGGGCTCTGGAAACACCATATATTTT. Translating gives CASSRLQGSGNTIYF.

The rearrangement links TRBV6-1 to TRBJ2-5; D not certain. Germline V CDR1 and CDR2: MNHNS, SASEGT. V lost 0 bases to trimming and J lost 5 bases, with 7 bases between them. This CDR3 is 13 amino acids long. CDR3 sequence reads: CASSEAPPETQYF. In nucleotides, the CDR3 is TGTGCCAGCAGTGAAGCCCCTCCCGAGACCCAGTACTTC.

The gene calls are TRBV6-5 and TRBJ1-2, with 7 bases aligning to TRBD1. J was trimmed by 0 bases and V by 6 bases; bases with no gene match: 7. The CDR3 runs to 15 residues. Germline-derived CDR1 and CDR2 are MNHEY and SVGAGI. This CDR3 reads CASRRGTEANYGYTF. For the CDR3, the DNA is TGTGCCAGCAGAAGAGGGACAGAAGCTAACTATGGCTACACCTTC.

The rearrangement uses TRBV7-9 and TRBJ2-1; D perhaps matches TRBD2 (6 bases). Germline V gene sequence: CDR1 SEHNR, CDR2 FQNEAQ (reference sequence). There are 15 residues in the CDR3. The V end lost 2 bases, the J end lost 7 bases, and 15 bases lay between the germline ends. CDR3 DNA sequence: TGTGCCAGCAGCTTATGGACGGGAGCGGGTAATGAGCAGTTCTTC. As protein: CASSLWTGAGNEQFF.

V usage is TRBV5-1 and J usage is TRBJ1-5; a possible D gene is TRBD1 (6 bases). The germline V gene has CDR1 SGHRS and CDR2 YFSETQ. The CDR3 contains 13 residues. Between the trimmed V and J ends, which lost 8 bases and 4 bases, there was a span of 13 bases. As DNA, the CDR3 is TGCGCCAGTAGTACAGGGTCAAATCAGCCCCAGCATTTT. It specifies CASSTGSNQPQHF.

The chain has TRBV11-2 and TRBJ2-1; D possibly corresponds to TRBD2 (6 bases). The CDR3 has 17 amino acids. Trimming cost V 2 bases and J 0 bases, with 14 bases left between them. Germline V CDR1 and CDR2: SGHAT, FQNNGV. CDR3 nucleotides: TGTGCCAGCAGCTTACGGAGATCCGGGGGCTCCTACAATGAGCAGTTCTTC. Protein sequence: CASSLRRSGGSYNEQFF.

The chain is built from TRBV2 and TRBJ2-1; D might be TRBD2 (6 bases). The CDR3 consists of 12 residues. CDR1 is SNHLY, CDR2 FYNNEI, per germline. Deletions cut 6 bases from V and 7 bases from J, with 10 bases between. CDR3 in amino acids: CASRYGGNEQFF. Here the CDR3 DNA reads TGTGCCAGCAGGTATGGGGGGAATGAGCAGTTCTTC.

The chain has TRBV19 and TRBJ2-5, with TRBD1 matching over 7 bases. This CDR3 contains 17 residues. The germline V gene has CDR1 LNHDA and CDR2 SQIVND (reference sequence). Germline trimming cut 5 bases from V and 3 bases from J; bases unmatched to any gene: 15. The CDR3 region is CASSDLRGLRPEETQYF. The CDR3 coding sequence is TGTGCCAGTAGTGATTTGAGGGGGCTCAGGCCAGAAGAGACCCAGTACTTC.

This clone was seen just once. The chain joins TRBV10-3 to TRBJ1-6; 8 bases match TRBD1. J lost 8 bases, V lost 6 bases, and 12 bases had no gene match. The germline gives CDR1 ENHRY, CDR2 SYGVKD. The CDR3 has 16 residues. CDR3 in amino acids: CAISAQGAGTDSPLHF. DNA for the CDR3: TGTGCCATCAGCGCCCAGGGGGCTGGGACAGATTCACCCCTCCACTTT.

As for this clone: In the same sample, other DNA sequences code for this CDR3. The chain employs TRBV5-1 and TRBJ1-5; the match to TRBD1 covers 7 bases. The ends lost 2 bases at V and 5 bases at J; junction bases unmatched: 1. The length of the CDR3 is 13 residues. Germline loops: CDR1 SGHRS, CDR2 YFSETQ. The CDR3 DNA reads as TGCGCCAGCAGCTTCGACAGGGATCAGCCCCAGCATTTT. Translation gives CASSFDRDQPQHF.

The genes are TRBV10-3 and TRBJ2-1; 8 nucleotides agree with TRBD2. The CDR3 is 15 amino acids. CDR1 ENHRY and CDR2 SYGVKD come from the germline V gene. V lost 3 bases and J lost 6; bases outside the gene matches: 7. CDR3 loop: CAISEGAGVGNEQFF. CDR3 nucleotide sequence: TGTGCCATCAGTGAAGGAGCGGGAGTGGGCAATGAGCAGTTCTTC.

The chain has TRBV5-1 and TRBJ2-1; no clear D. This CDR3 has 15 residues. Germline CDR1 SGHRS, CDR2 YFSETQ. The V end lost 0 bases, the J end lost 4 bases, and 11 bases lay between the germline ends. The DNA of the CDR3 is TGCGCCAGCAGCTTGGGCGGAGAATCGTACAATGAGCAGTTCTTC. It codes for CASSLGGESYNEQFF.

The chain combines TRBV19 with TRBJ2-1; 8 positions agree with TRBD2. V lost 3 bases and J lost 3; bases outside the gene matches: 4. Germline values: CDR1 LNHDA, CDR2 SQIVND (reference sequence). This CDR3 has 15 residues. For the CDR3, the DNA is TGTGCCAGTAGTATGAGCGGGAGCCTCTACAATGAGCAGTTCTTC. Protein: CASSMSGSLYNEQFF.

The V call is TRBV29-1, the J call TRBJ2-3; 12 bases match TRBD2. Unmatched junction bases numbered 11, after V lost 5 bases and J lost 5 bases. Germline loops: CDR1 SQVTM, CDR2 ANQGSEA. The CDR3 loop spans 16 amino acids. The CDR3: CSVYGLAGFIGDTQYF. The CDR3 nucleotides are TGCAGCGTTTATGGACTAGCGGGATTTATTGGAGATACGCAGTATTTT.

This clone appeared a single time. V gene TRBV2 combines with J gene TRBJ1-1, with D maybe TRBD1 (6 bases). The germline gives CDR1 SNHLY, CDR2 FYNNEI. This CDR3 region has 15 residues. V was cut by 4 bases and J by 2 bases, with 14 bases left in between. The chain's CDR3 is CASSVLGQSNTEAFF. The CDR3 bases are TGTGCCAGCAGTGTCTTAGGACAGTCCAACACTGAAGCTTTCTTT.